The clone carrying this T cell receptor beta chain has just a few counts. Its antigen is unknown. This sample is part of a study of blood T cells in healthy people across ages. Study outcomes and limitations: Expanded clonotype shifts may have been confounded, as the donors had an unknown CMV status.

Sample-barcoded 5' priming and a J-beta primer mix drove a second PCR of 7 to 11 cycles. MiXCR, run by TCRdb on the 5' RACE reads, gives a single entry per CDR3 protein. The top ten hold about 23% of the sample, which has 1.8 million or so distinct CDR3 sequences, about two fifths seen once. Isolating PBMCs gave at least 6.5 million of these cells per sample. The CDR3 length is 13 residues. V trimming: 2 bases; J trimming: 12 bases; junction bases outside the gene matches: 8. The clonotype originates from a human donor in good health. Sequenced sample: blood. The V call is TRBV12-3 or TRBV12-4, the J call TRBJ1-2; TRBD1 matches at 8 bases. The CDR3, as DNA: TGTGCCAGCAGTTTATGGGGACAGGCCGATAACACCTTC. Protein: CASSLWGQADNTF.